The clone carrying this T cell receptor (beta chain) was recorded at least ten times. Antigen specificity is unknown. These data belong to a study of regulatory T cells in long-lasting Graves disease. Study observations and caveats: With persistent disease, TRBV28, TRBJ1-2 and TRBJ2-5 were the favored segments.

The time point is: newly diagnosed GD, antithyroid drugs for less than 3 months. From PBMCs, RNA was extracted and then used to make the TCR library. The source of the patients was an endocrinology department in Xi'an, China. CDR3 regions were amplified by Arm-PCR using iRepertoire HTBI primers to build TCR beta libraries. TCRdb recomputed calls from the multiplex PCR reads with MiXCR, one row per CDR3 protein. The sample has hundreds of thousands of distinct CDR3 sequences, over 12% seen once. V shed 3 bases and J shed 3 bases, with 9 bases lying between them. The CDR3 is 14 residues long. The V gene's germline CDR1 is MNHEY and CDR2 SMNVEV (reference sequence). The data also belong to a second study, concerning T cells in Graves' hyperthyroidism and ophthalmopathy. That report adds: Diagnoses were established using clinical symptoms, serum thyroxine and TRAb, thyroid ultrasound and orbital computed tomography. For ophthalmopathy, model prediction preceded onset by a median about six months.

The chain combines TRBV27 with TRBJ1-5; D unclear. This clonotype was obtained from a woman aged 40 to 55 with Graves disease. Here the sequenced sample was peripheral blood mononuclear cells (PBMCs), taken at new diagnosis, from a patient treated with antithyroid drugs. CDR3 sequence: CASSFGISNQPQHF. CDR3 coding DNA: TGTGCCAGCAGTTTTGGGATCTCCAATCAGCCCCAGCATTTT.